The rows below give T cell receptor beta chains drawn from one sample of a study of CD8+CD57+ T cells in acquired aplastic anemia. Each CDR3 protein is one row after TCRdb ran MiXCR on the reads. The sample holds just over 400,000 distinct CDR3 sequences, 65% to 75% seen once. Sample: sorted CD4+, CD8+, or CD8+CD57+ T cells (not recorded which) from PBMCs. The receptors were gathered from a human donor in good health, serving as a control. CDR3s include the opening cysteine and the closing phenylalanine or tryptophan. D genes are given only for firm matches. Expanded clones are given a class, and other clones once, few, many or no size at all.

>TRBJ2-1|.|TRBV5-6|TRBD1
CASSLGTGDEQFF
TGTGCCAGCAGCTTGGGGACAGGGGATGAGCAGTTCTTC
>TRBJ1-5|many|TRBV20-1|.
CSAREGTQPQHF
TGCAGTGCTAGAGAGGGGACTCAGCCCCAGCATTTT
>TRBJ2-7|.|TRBV9|.
CASSVGGGRSYEQYF
TGTGCCAGCAGCGTCGGTGGGGGACGCTCCTACGAGCAGTACTTC
>TRBJ2-7|.|TRBV20-1|TRBD2
CSARGFAVLAGEYEQYF
TGCAGTGCTAGAGGATTCGCGGTGCTAGCGGGAGAATACGAGCAGTACTTC
>TRBJ2-7|many|TRBV11-2|.
CASSLRDGNYEQYF
TGTGCCAGCAGCTTAAGGGACGGGAACTACGAGCAGTACTTC
>TRBJ2-7|.|TRBV6-4|TRBD2
CASSEASGEYF
TGTGCCAGCAGTGAGGCTAGCGGGGAGTACTTC
>TRBJ2-3|few|TRBV6-5|.
CASSLRQTDTQYF
TGTGCCAGCAGTTTACGGCAAACAGATACGCAGTATTTT
>TRBJ1-1|.|TRBV7-9|.
CASSLVSGLEAFF
TGTGCCAGCAGCTTAGTATCAGGGTTGGAAGCTTTCTTT
>TRBJ1-6|.|TRBV5-6|.
CASSLSRRENSPLHF
TGTGCCAGCAGCCTCTCCCGGAGGGAAAATTCACCCCTCCACTTT
>TRBJ2-1|.|TRBV9|TRBD1
CASSVAGQGANNEQFF
TGTGCCAGCAGCGTAGCGGGACAGGGGGCTAACAATGAGCAGTTCTTC
>TRBJ2-5|.|TRBV7-8|.
CASSQRARGGPSAQYF
TGTGCCAGCAGCCAGCGGGCTAGAGGGGGGCCTTCTGCCCAGTACTTC
>TRBJ1-1|many|TRBV5-1|.
CASSLGAGNTEAFF
TGCGCCAGCAGCTTGGGAGCAGGGAACACTGAAGCTTTCTTT
>TRBJ2-1|many|TRBV5-4|.
CASGKDNEQFF
TGTGCCAGCGGGAAAGACAATGAGCAGTTCTTC
>TRBJ2-3|few|TRBV10-3|TRBD2
CATFTGLAVGTDTQYF
TGTGCCACCTTTACAGGACTAGCGGTGGGCACAGATACGCAGTATTTT
>TRBJ1-2|.|TRBV10-3|.
CGISASGRGYTF
TGTGGCATCAGTGCCAGCGGTCGAGGCTACACCTTC
>TRBJ1-1|once|TRBV7-2|.
CASSLGPDGTAVFF
TGTGCCAGCAGCTTAGGGCCGGATGGCACGGCAGTTTTCTTT
>TRBJ2-3|many|TRBV6-5|.
CASSYSQLDTQYF
TGTGCCAGCAGTTACTCGCAGTTGGATACGCAGTATTTT
>TRBJ1-1|.|TRBV10-3|TRBD1
CAISVRGQGTEAFF
TGTGCCATCAGTGTTAGGGGGCAGGGTACTGAAGCTTTCTTT
>TRBJ1-1|once|TRBV7-3|TRBD1
CASSYRRTGTYDQF
TGTGCCAGCAGTTACCGCCGGACAGGCACCTACGATCAGTTT
>TRBJ2-7|.|TRBV15|.
CATSTRGSYEQYF
TGTGCCACCAGCACTAGGGGATCCTACGAGCAGTACTTC
>TRBJ2-7|.|TRBV10-3|.
CAISESPGRVPYAQYF
TGTGCCATCAGTGAGTCGCCGGGGAGAGTCCCCTACGCGCAGTACTTC
>TRBJ1-2|.|TRBV7-2|.
CASIFGKGNVNTGYTF
TGTGCCAGCATCTTTGGAAAGGGGAACGTTAACACTGGCTACACCTTC
>TRBJ2-1|.|TRBV7-9|.
CASSLRTRSNEQFF
TGTGCCAGCAGCTTACGGACACGGAGCAATGAGCAGTTCTTC
>TRBJ2-7|.|TRBV2|TRBD2
CASSEVGLAGEQYF
TGTGCCAGCAGCGAAGTCGGGCTAGCGGGGGAGCAGTACTTC
>TRBJ1-2|many|TRBV4-3|.
CASSQAGGGGNYGYTF
TGCGCCAGCAGCCAAGCGGGCGGGGGGGGTAACTATGGCTACACCTTC
>TRBJ1-6|.|TRBV9|.
CASSIAGVNTDASPLHF
TGTGCCAGCAGCATAGCGGGAGTGAACACTGATGCTTCACCCCTCCACTTT
>TRBJ1-4|.|TRBV15|.
CATSRDRANESLFF
TGTGCCACCAGCAGAGACAGGGCTAATGAAAGCCTGTTTTTT
>TRBJ1-4|.|TRBV19|.
CASSINRATNTKLFF
TGTGCCAGTAGTATAAACAGGGCTACTAATACAAAACTGTTTTTT
>TRBJ2-7|.|TRBV7-6|TRBD2
CASSLAIAGAIYEQYF
TGTGCCAGCAGCTTAGCGATAGCGGGGGCCATCTACGAGCAGTACTTC
>TRBJ2-7|many|TRBV7-9|.
CASTWASRLGEQYF
TGTGCCAGCACCTGGGCCTCCCGGCTAGGGGAGCAGTACTTC
>TRBJ2-4|.|TRBV15|.
CATSQDDNIQYF
TGTGCCACCAGCCAGGATGACAACATTCAGTACTTC
>TRBJ2-5|.|TRBV7-2|.
CASSVSATGRNSQYF
TGTGCCAGCAGCGTATCGGCCACAGGACGTAATTCACAGTACTTC
>TRBJ2-2|many|TRBV6-6|.
CASSLQGPRGGELFF
TGTGCCAGCAGTTTACAGGGTCCGCGGGGCGGGGAGCTGTTTTTT
>TRBJ2-4|.|TRBV20-1|TRBD2
CSAREKLAGANKNIQYF
TGCAGTGCTAGAGAGAAACTAGCGGGGGCCAACAAAAACATTCAGTACTTC
>TRBJ1-1|many|TRBV7-2|.
CASSLGGGPEAFF
TGTGCCAGCAGCTTAGGGGGGGGGCCTGAAGCTTTCTTT
>TRBJ1-2|.|TRBV5-1|.
CASSSDGTYDYTF
TGCGCCAGCAGCTCGGACGGGACCTACGACTACACCTTC
>TRBJ1-2|many|TRBV6-4|.
CASSPVGGSFGYTF
TGTGCCAGCAGTCCCGTTGGGGGCAGCTTCGGCTACACCTTC
>TRBJ2-1|.|TRBV20-1|TRBD2
CSARVSGGANEQFF
TGCAGTGCTAGAGTGAGCGGGGGGGCAAATGAGCAGTTCTTC
>TRBJ2-7|.|TRBV4-2|TRBD2
CASSQGLRAGEGYEQYF
TGTGCCAGCAGCCAAGGCCTCCGGGCGGGAGAGGGCTACGAGCAGTACTTC
>TRBJ2-7|.|TRBV2|.
CASSELRGGPYEQYF
TGTGCCAGCAGTGAATTACGAGGGGGTCCCTACGAGCAGTACTTC
>TRBJ1-2|many|TRBV19|.
CASRFGFRGYTF
TGTGCCAGTCGCTTTGGGTTTCGGGGCTACACCTTC
>TRBJ1-1|.|TRBV7-2|TRBD1
CASSLQGGGNQPQFF
TGTGCCAGCAGCTTACAAGGGGGCGGCAATCAGCCCCAGTTCTTT
>TRBJ1-2|.|TRBV11-2|.
CASSDARQGGNTISF
TGTGCCAGCAGCGACGCGAGGCAGGGCGGAAACACCATATCCTTC
>TRBJ2-3|.|TRBV15|TRBD1
CATSRGGQETDTQYF
TGTGCCACCAGCAGAGGAGGACAGGAGACAGATACGCAGTATTTT
>TRBJ1-1|.|TRBV7-8|.
CASSDGQNTGELFF
TGTGCCAGCAGTGATGGTCAAAACACCGGGGAGCTGTTCTTT
>TRBJ2-7|.|TRBV25-1|.
CAGRSGNCGSYVLTF
TGTGCCGGCAGGTCTGGCAACTGTGGGTCCTACGTCCTGACCTTC
>TRBJ2-7|many|TRBV20-1|.
CSLPGSGSYEQYF
TGCAGCCTTCCAGGGTCGGGTTCATACGAGCAGTACTTC